These T cell receptor beta chains were read from a single sample in a study of blood T cell repertoires in COVID-19. The data were produced by immunoSEQ multiplex PCR, yet TCRdb's version contains in-frame clones alone and is incomplete. The sample contains a few hundred thousand clones, 80% to 90% of which appear only once. Material for sequencing was peripheral blood. The receptors come from a woman in her seventies with COVID-19, enrolled during active disease. CDR3s include the opening cysteine and the closing phenylalanine or tryptophan. The D gene is left open where the match is weak. The listing skips clone size in some rows; elsewhere it reads once, few, many or a size class.

>few|TRBJ2-2|TRBV29-1|NA
CSVVTDINTGELFF
TGCAGCGTTGTAACAGACATAAACACCGGGGAGCTGTTTTTT
>NA|TRBJ1-6|TRBV28|TRBD1
CASSYRGYNSPLHF
TGTGCCAGCAGTTACAGGGGGTACAATTCACCCCTCCACTTT
>NA|TRBJ2-7|TRBV6-5|NA
CASRGGGSEQYF
TGTGCCAGCAGAGGAGGCGGCTCGGAGCAGTACTTC
>NA|TRBJ1-2|TRBV30|NA
CAWSGRNYGYTF
TGTGCCTGGAGTGGGCGGAACTATGGCTACACCTTC
>NA|TRBJ2-3|TRBV24-1|NA
CATSDLWQGNTQYF
TGTGCCACCAGTGATTTGTGGCAGGGGAATACGCAGTATTTT
>once|TRBJ1-2|TRBV28|TRBD1
CASSTTGGLGYTF
TGTGCCAGCAGTACGACAGGGGGCTTAGGCTACACCTTC
>NA|TRBJ1-5|TRBV5-1|NA
CASSLAPGGGDQPQHF
TGCGCCAGCAGCTTGGCCCCGGGAGGGGGGGATCAGCCCCAGCATTTT
>once|TRBJ2-1|TRBV5-8|TRBD2
CASSLAGGSTYNEQFF
TGTGCCAGCAGCCTAGCGGGGGGCAGCACCTACAATGAGCAGTTCTTC
>NA|TRBJ2-7|TRBV28|NA
CASSLVQVGYEQYF
TGTGCCAGCAGTTTAGTTCAGGTGGGCTACGAGCAGTACTTC
>NA|TRBJ2-7|TRBV18|NA
CASSPGASNYEQYF
TGTGCCAGCTCACCCGGAGCTAGTAACTACGAGCAGTACTTC
>NA|TRBJ1-3|TRBV5-8|TRBD1
CASSSGTGVTYSGNTIYF
TGTGCCAGCAGCTCCGGGACAGGGGTGACCTACTCTGGAAACACCATATATTTT
>NA|TRBJ2-1|TRBV24-1|TRBD1
CATSVPGQTHNEQFF
TGTGCCACCAGTGTGCCGGGACAGACTCACAATGAGCAGTTCTTC
>NA|TRBJ1-6|TRBV10-3|TRBD1
CATQGAQNSPLHF
TGTGCCACTCAGGGGGCTCAAAATTCACCCCTCCACTTT
>NA|TRBJ1-2|TRBV27|NA
CASSLSTGYGYTF
TGTGCCAGCAGTCTCTCGACAGGCTATGGCTACACCTTC
>NA|TRBJ2-3|TRBV5-8|TRBD2
CASSLAPTSGGADTQYF
TGTGCCAGCAGCTTGGCCCCTACTAGCGGGGGGGCGGATACGCAGTATTTT
>NA|TRBJ1-2|TRBV4-1|TRBD1
CASKAPLGQRYGYTF
TGCGCCAGCAAGGCCCCTCTGGGACAGCGGTATGGCTACACCTTC
>NA|TRBJ2-5|TRBV2|NA
CASSSGAWQETQYF
TGTGCCAGCAGTTCAGGGGCTTGGCAAGAGACCCAGTACTTC
>NA|TRBJ1-6|TRBV6-5|TRBD1
CASSLDRDSPLHF
TGTGCCAGCAGTTTGGACAGGGACTCACCCCTCCACTTT
>NA|TRBJ2-1|TRBV5-4|NA
CASSSRTNNEQFF
TGTGCCAGCAGTAGCCGAACTAACAATGAGCAGTTCTTC
>once|TRBJ2-3|TRBV5-5|NA
CASSLTGLSTDTQYF
TGTGCCAGCAGCTTGACAGGCCTTAGCACAGATACGCAGTATTTT
>NA|TRBJ2-3|TRBV29-1|NA
CSVTEGLDTQYF
TGCAGCGTGACGGAGGGGTTGGATACGCAGTATTTT
>NA|TRBJ2-7|TRBV19|TRBD1
CASSRQGMGYEQYF
TGTGCCAGTAGTCGACAGGGAATGGGCTACGAGCAGTACTTC
>NA|TRBJ2-1|TRBV5-4|NA
CASSLAAGTYYNEQFF
TGTGCCAGCAGCTTGGCCGCGGGCACCTACTACAATGAGCAGTTCTTC
>NA|TRBJ2-2|TRBV2|NA
CASITSPNTGELFF
TGTGCCAGCATAACTAGCCCAAACACCGGGGAGCTGTTTTTT
>NA|TRBJ2-7|TRBV2|TRBD1
CASSDRTGSYEQYF
TGTGCCAGCAGTGATAGGACAGGCTCCTACGAGCAGTACTTC
>NA|TRBJ2-2|TRBV9|NA
CASSDQTGNGELFF
TGTGCCAGCAGCGACCAGACGGGGAACGGGGAGCTGTTTTTT
>NA|TRBJ1-2|TRBV5-4|TRBD1
CASSSRQGNYGYTF
TGTGCCAGCAGCTCCCGACAGGGAAACTATGGCTACACCTTC
>NA|TRBJ2-7|TRBV6-2/TRBV6-3|NA
CASSYPQGGTYEQYF
TGTGCCAGCAGTTACCCACAGGGGGGGACCTACGAGCAGTACTTC
>NA|TRBJ1-1|TRBV18|NA
CASSLRRGTPENTEAFF
TGTGCCAGCTCTCTGCGAAGAGGGACACCCGAGAACACTGAAGCTTTCTTT
>NA|TRBJ1-4|TRBV7-2|NA
CASSGQNNEKLFF
TGTGCCAGCAGCGGGCAGAATAATGAAAAACTGTTTTTT
>NA|TRBJ1-1|TRBV19|NA
CASEGGAEAFF
TGTGCCAGTGAGGGCGGAGCTGAAGCTTTCTTT
>NA|TRBJ2-2|TRBV30|NA
CAWTSGGYGGTGELFF
TGTGCCTGGACGTCAGGAGGTTACGGTGGAACCGGGGAGCTGTTTTTT
>NA|TRBJ2-3|TRBV3-1/TRBV3-2|TRBD2
CASSQDEVRWTSGAPGADTQYF
TGTGCCAGCAGCCAAGATGAGGTCAGATGGACTAGCGGGGCACCGGGGGCAGATACGCAGTATTTT
>NA|TRBJ2-5|TRBV5-4|TRBD2
CASRRAGGPGETQYF
TGTGCCAGCAGGCGAGCGGGGGGGCCGGGAGAGACCCAGTACTTC
>NA|TRBJ2-7|TRBV2|TRBD1
CASSRTGVNYEQYF
TGTGCCAGCAGCCGGACAGGGGTCAACTACGAGCAGTACTTC
>NA|TRBJ1-2|TRBV4-1|NA
CASSQETGPYGYTF
TGCGCCAGCAGCCAAGAGACAGGCCCCTATGGCTACACCTTC
>NA|TRBJ1-2|TRBV10-3|TRBD1
CAISESIGGPNYGYTF
TGTGCCATCAGTGAGTCGATAGGGGGCCCCAACTATGGCTACACCTTC
>NA|TRBJ1-2|TRBV5-4|NA
CASSLDRQGNYGYTF
TGTGCCAGCAGCTTGGATCGGCAGGGAAACTATGGCTACACCTTC
>NA|TRBJ2-3|TRBV10-3|TRBD1
CAISEDRGSDTQYF
TGTGCCATCAGTGAGGACAGGGGAAGCGATACGCAGTATTTT
>NA|TRBJ2-5|TRBV24-1|TRBD1
CATSGDRTSRETQYF
TGTGCCACCAGTGGGGACAGAACCTCCCGGGAGACCCAGTACTTC
>NA|TRBJ2-3|TRBV5-1|NA
CASNQGVTDTQYF
TGCGCCAGCAACCAAGGGGTGACAGATACGCAGTATTTT
>NA|TRBJ2-4|TRBV5-1|TRBD2
CASSASGGVKNIQYF
TGCGCCAGCAGCGCTAGCGGGGGGGTTAAAAACATTCAGTACTTC
>NA|TRBJ2-1|TRBV5-3|NA
CARSLSIRRSYNEQFF
TGTGCCAGAAGCTTGAGTATCAGGCGCTCCTACAATGAGCAGTTCTTC
>few|TRBJ2-2|TRBV18|TRBD2
CASSLGTSGTGELFF
TGTGCCAGCTCACTGGGGACTAGCGGCACCGGGGAGCTGTTTTTT
>NA|TRBJ1-3|TRBV4-1|TRBD1
CASSPEPGQGGNTIYF
TGCGCCAGCAGCCCCGAACCCGGACAGGGGGGAAACACCATATATTTT
>NA|TRBJ1-2|TRBV9|NA
CASSDTTVYGYTF
TGTGCCAGCAGCGACACAACAGTCTATGGCTACACCTTC
>NA|TRBJ2-7|TRBV27|NA
CASSLTVGHPYEQYF
TGTGCCAGCAGTTTAACGGTTGGACACCCCTACGAGCAGTACTTC
>few|TRBJ2-1|TRBV28|TRBD1
CASSSLQGTENEQFF
TGTGCCAGCAGTTCCCTACAGGGGACGGAGAATGAGCAGTTCTTC
>NA|TRBJ1-2|TRBV19|NA
CASSIDLSAGLYGYTF
TGTGCCAGTAGTATAGATTTGTCGGCAGGCCTCTATGGCTACACCTTC
>NA|TRBJ2-3|TRBV7-6|TRBD1
CASSGGTGGGYTQYF
TGTGCCAGCAGCGGAGGGACAGGGGGCGGGTATACGCAGTATTTT